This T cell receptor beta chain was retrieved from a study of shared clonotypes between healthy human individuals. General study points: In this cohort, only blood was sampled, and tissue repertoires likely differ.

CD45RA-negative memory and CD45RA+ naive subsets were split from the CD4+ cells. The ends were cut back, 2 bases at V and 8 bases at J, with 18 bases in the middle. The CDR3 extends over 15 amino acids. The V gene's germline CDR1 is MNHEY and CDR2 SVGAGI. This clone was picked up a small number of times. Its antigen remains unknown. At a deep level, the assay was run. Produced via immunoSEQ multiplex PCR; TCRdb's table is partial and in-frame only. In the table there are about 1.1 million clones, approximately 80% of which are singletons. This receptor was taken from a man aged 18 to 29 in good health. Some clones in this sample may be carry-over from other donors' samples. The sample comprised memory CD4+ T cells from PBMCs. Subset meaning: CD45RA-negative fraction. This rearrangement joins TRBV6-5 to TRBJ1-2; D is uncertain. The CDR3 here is CASSYPSLRVGGYTF. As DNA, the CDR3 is TGTGCCAGCAGTTACCCCTCACTAAGGGTGGGAGGCTACACCTTC.